The subject of this entry is one T cell receptor beta chain. The sample's time point: pre-sensitization, week 0. Treatment in this sample: therapeutic diphenylcyclopropenone sensitization with weekly scalp DPC. Unfractionated whole blood yielded the extracted total RNA. This specimen comes from a study of human T cells and chemical hapten exposure. This CDR3 is 14 amino acids long. Per the germline V gene, CDR1 is LNHDA and CDR2 is SQIVND (reference sequence). With V trimmed by 4 bases and J by 6 bases, 9 bases remained unmatched. MiXCR, run by TCRdb on the RACE reads, gives a single entry per CDR3 protein. The data show under 60,000 distinct CDR3 sequences, roughly a tenth seen once.

The receptor comes from a woman younger than 45 with alopecia areata. Some clones in this sample may be carry-over from other donors' samples. The specimen was whole blood, collected in connection with sensitization to the hapten diphenylcyclopropenone (DPC). The chain recombines TRBV19 with TRBJ2-7; 7 bases map to TRBD2. This chain's CDR3 is CASSRGRTRPEQYF. Here the CDR3 DNA reads TGTGCCAGTAGTAGGGGTCGGACTAGACCCGAGCAGTACTTC.